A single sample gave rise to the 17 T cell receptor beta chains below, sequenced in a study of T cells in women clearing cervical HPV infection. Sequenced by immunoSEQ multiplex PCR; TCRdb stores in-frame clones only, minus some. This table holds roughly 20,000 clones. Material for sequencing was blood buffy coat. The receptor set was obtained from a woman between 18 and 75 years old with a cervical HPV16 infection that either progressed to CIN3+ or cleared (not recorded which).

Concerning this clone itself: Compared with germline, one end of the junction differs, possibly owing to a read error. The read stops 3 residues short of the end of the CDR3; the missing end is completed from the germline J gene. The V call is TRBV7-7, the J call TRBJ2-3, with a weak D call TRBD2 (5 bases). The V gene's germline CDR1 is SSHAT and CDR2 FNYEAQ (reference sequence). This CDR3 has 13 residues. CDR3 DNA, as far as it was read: TGTGCTAGCAGCTTTAGCGGCACAGATACG. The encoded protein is CASSFSGTDT. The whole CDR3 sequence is CASSFSGTDTQYF.

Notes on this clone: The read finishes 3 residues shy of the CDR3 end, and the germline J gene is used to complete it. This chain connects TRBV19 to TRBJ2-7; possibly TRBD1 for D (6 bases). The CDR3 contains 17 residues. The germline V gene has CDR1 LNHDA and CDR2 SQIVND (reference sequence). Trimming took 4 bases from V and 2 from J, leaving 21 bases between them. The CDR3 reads CASSRATDRLIPYEQYF. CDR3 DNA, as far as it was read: TGTGCCAGTAGTAGAGCGACAGACAGGCTGATCCCCTACGAG.

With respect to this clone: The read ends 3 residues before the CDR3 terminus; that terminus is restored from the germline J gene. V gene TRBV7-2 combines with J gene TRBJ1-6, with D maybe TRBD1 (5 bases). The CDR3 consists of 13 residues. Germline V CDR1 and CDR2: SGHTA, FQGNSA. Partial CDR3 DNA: TGTGCCAGCAGCCAACAGGACGCATTCCCC. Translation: CASSQQDAFP. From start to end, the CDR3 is CASSQQDAFPLHF.

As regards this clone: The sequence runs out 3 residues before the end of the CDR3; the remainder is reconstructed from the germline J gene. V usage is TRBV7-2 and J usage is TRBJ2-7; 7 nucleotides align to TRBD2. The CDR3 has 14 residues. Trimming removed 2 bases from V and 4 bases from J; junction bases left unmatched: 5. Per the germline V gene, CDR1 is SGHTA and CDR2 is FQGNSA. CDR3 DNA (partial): TGTGCCAGCAGCTTATCCCCGGGGGGTTACGAG. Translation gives CASSLSPGGYE. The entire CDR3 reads CASSLSPGGYEQYF.

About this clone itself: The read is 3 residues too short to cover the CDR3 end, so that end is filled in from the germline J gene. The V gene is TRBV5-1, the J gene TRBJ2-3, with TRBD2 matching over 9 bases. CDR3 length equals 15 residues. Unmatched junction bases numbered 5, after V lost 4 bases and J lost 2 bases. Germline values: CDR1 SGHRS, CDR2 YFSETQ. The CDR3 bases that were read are TGCGCCAGCAGCCATAGCGGGAGAGACACAGATACG. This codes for CASSHSGRDTDT. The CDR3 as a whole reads CASSHSGRDTDTQYF.

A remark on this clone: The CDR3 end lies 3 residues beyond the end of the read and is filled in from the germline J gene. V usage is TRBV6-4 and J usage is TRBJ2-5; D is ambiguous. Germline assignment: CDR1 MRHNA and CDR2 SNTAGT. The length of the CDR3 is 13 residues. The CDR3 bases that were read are TGTGCCAGCAGTGACTCGACCACAGATACC. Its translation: CASSDSTTDT. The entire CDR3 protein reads CASSDSTTDTQYF.

The part of the CDR3 DNA that was read is TGTGCCAGCAGTTATGCCAGGGGGCGCACTGAA. This sequence encodes CASSYARGRTE. The entire CDR3 protein reads CASSYARGRTEAFF. This chain connects TRBV6-2 or TRBV6-3 to TRBJ1-1, with 8 positions matching TRBD1. The read halts 3 residues ahead of the CDR3 end, with the missing end drawn from the germline J gene. The germline V gene has CDR1 MNHEY and CDR2 SVGEGT. V lost 3 bases to trimming and J lost 4 bases; unmatched junction nucleotides: 4. This CDR3 region has 14 residues.

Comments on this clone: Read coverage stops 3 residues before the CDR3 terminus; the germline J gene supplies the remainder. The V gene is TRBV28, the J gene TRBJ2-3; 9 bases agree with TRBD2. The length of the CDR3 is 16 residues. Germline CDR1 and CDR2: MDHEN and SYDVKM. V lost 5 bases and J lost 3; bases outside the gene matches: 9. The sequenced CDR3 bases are TGTGCCAGCAGTCTGGGACTAGCTGATTGGACAGATACG. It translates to CASSLGLADWTDT. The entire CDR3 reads CASSLGLADWTDTQYF.

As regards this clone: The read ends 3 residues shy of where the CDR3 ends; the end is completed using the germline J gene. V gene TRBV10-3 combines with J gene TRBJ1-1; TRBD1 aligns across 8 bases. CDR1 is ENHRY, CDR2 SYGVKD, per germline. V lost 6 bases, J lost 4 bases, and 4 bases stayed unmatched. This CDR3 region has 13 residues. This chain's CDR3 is CAISGTGTTEAFF. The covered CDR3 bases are TGTGCCATCAGCGGGACAGGTACCACTGAA.

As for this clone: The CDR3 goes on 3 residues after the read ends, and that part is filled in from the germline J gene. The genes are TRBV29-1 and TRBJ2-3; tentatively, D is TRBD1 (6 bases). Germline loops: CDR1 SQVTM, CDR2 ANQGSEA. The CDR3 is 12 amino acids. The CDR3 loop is CSVGDIGETQYF. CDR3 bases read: TGCAGCGTTGGGGACATTGGAGAGACG.

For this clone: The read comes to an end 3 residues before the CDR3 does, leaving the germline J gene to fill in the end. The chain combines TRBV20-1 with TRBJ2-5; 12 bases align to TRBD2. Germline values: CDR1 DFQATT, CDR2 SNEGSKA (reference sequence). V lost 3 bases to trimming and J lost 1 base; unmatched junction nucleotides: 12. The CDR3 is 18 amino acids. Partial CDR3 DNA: TGCAGTGCTAGTACCGGGTCTAGCGGGGGGGGGATCCAAGAGACC. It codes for CSASTGSSGGGIQET. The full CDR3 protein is CSASTGSSGGGIQETQYF.

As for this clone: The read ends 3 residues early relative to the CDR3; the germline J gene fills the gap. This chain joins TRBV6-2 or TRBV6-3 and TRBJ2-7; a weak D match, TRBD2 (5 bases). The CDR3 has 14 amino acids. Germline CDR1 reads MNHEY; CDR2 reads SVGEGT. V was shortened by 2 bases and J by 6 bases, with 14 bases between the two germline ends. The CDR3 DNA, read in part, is TGTGCCAGCAGTTACGAGCGCGGACTGAGCGAG. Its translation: CASSYERGLSE. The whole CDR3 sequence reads CASSYERGLSEQYF.

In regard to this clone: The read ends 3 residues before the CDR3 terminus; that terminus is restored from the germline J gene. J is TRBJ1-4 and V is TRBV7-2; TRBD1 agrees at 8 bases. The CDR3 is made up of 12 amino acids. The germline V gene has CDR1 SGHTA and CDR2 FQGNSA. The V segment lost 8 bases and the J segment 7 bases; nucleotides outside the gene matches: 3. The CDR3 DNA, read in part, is TGTGCCAGCGGGACAGGCCCTGAAAAA. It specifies CASGTGPEK. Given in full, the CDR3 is CASGTGPEKLFF.

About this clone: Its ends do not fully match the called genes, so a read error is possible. CDR3 DNA (partial): TGCGCCAGCAGCCCGGGACAGGGTGATTCTGAAAAA. It yields the protein CASSPGQGDSEK. The whole CDR3 is CASSPGQGDSEKLFF. The chain joins TRBV4-2 to TRBJ1-4; the match to TRBD1 covers 9 bases. The read is 3 residues too short to cover the CDR3 end, so that end is filled in from the germline J gene. This CDR3 spans 15 amino acids. Germline V gene lookup returns CDR1 LGHNA and CDR2 YNFKEQ.

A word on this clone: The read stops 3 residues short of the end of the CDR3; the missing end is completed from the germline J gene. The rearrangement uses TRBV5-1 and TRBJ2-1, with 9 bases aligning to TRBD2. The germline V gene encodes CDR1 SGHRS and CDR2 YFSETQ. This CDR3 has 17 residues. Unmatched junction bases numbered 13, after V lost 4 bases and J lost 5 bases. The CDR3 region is CASSQRGAGGRDNEQFF. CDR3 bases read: TGCGCCAGCAGCCAGCGGGGGGCGGGGGGGAGGGACAATGAG.

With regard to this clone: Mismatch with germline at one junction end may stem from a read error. Incomplete CDR3 DNA: TGTGCCAGCAGTTTAGACAGGGAGACGGCCTACGAG. The encoded protein is CASSLDRETAYE. The full CDR3 is CASSLDRETAYEQYF. The rearrangement links TRBV7-9 to TRBJ2-7; 7 nucleotides line up with TRBD1. The read halts 3 residues ahead of the CDR3 end, with the missing end drawn from the germline J gene. Germline V gives CDR1 SEHNR, CDR2 FQNEAQ (reference sequence). There are 15 residues in the CDR3.

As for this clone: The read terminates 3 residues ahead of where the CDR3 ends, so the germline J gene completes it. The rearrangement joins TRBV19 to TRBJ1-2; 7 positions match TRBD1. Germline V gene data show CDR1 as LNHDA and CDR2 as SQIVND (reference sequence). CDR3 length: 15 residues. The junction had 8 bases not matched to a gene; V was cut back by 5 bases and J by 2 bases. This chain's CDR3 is CASSYVGQVNYGYTF. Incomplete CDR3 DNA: TGTGCCAGTAGTTATGTCGGACAGGTCAACTATGGC.